This T cell receptor (beta chain) derives from a study of blood T cell repertoires in COVID-19 (dated by TCRdb to about 2020). Notes on the research overall: Samples from collaborators originated in the United States, Italy and Spain and spanned both the acute and convalescent phases of COVID-19. The prospective study material was composed of cDNA or gDNA derived from T cells, B-cell-depleted T cells, or PBMCs. Deeply sampled blood TCRbeta repertoires from subjects exposed to, actively infected with, or recovered from COVID-19 were included in the dataset. A freely available public database, intended as a resource for researchers studying the immune response to SARS-CoV-2, is where the repertoires were released. Samples were obtained from the ongoing ImmuneRACE study (first 160 participants) and from approximately 1,200 subjects provided by 6 global collaborators. A de-identified subject ID, COVID-19 status, age in years and sex were almost always included in the sample metadata. HLA class I and class II types, where available, came from metadata supplied by the sample provider rather than from assay-based typing.

The immunoSEQ Assay, a bias-controlled multiplex PCR, was used to amplify TCRbeta CDR3 regions from genomic DNA. As for the authors' bioinformatics: The number of nucleated cells in each sample was estimated by amplification of reference gene primers within the assay. To quantify the absolute abundance of each unique TCRbeta CDR3 rearrangement, sequence reads were collapsed and filtered. For each sample, productive Simpson clonality was calculated by taking the square root of Simpson's diversity index across productive rearrangements. TCRdb mirrors the immuneACCESS table, restricted to in-frame sequences. Some clones are absent from its copies; in checked studies, under half trace to an unresolved V gene, and the reason for the others is unknown. V, J and clone size reflect that table, while D and trimming were determined from the DNA. The sample table contains approximately 240,000 clones; only one count was recorded for about 89% of them. Of the sample, about 1.9% falls within the top ten clones.

The CDR3, from cysteine to phenylalanine, totals 15 residues. Just the 45-base CDR3 DNA is kept, in frame starting at base 1. V lost 2 bases and J lost 2 bases, and the count of bases not matched to a germline gene is 4. The germline V gene sets CDR1 to KGHSH and CDR2 to LQKENI. Enrolling through a virtual design, the prospective study's participants ranged in age from about 18 to 89 years and lived across 20 to 25 United States geographic areas. To assign participants to cohorts, the prospective study relied on clinical history that participants themselves reported in a screening survey and a study questionnaire. Recovered participants in ImmuneRACE Cohort 3 were defined by two consecutive negative NP/OP PCR tests, clearance by a healthcare professional, or resolution of symptoms. In the prospective study, whole blood, serum and a nasopharyngeal or oropharyngeal swab were collected from each participant by mobile phlebotomists. Additional blood draws and questionnaires over an approximately 2-month period could optionally be provided by prospective study participants. Before DNA extraction, prospective study blood samples were shipped either frozen or at room temperature.

As for this clone: What antigen it recognizes has not been identified. Base qualities were left out, and no much larger clone turns up one base away.

Paper-wide results and their limitations: The quantity of clinical and demographic metadata differed by source and by participant and was supplied without curation.

The sample taken for sequencing was PBMCs or T cells enriched from blood (not recorded which). This sequence originates from a woman aged 18-30 years who had recovered from COVID-19. The chain is made from TRBV18 and TRBJ2-7; 9 central nucleotides agree with TRBD1. In nucleotides, the sequence is TGTGCCAGCTCACCAAATGACAGGGGGACCTACGAGCAGTACTTC. Its protein reads: CASSPNDRGTYEQYF.